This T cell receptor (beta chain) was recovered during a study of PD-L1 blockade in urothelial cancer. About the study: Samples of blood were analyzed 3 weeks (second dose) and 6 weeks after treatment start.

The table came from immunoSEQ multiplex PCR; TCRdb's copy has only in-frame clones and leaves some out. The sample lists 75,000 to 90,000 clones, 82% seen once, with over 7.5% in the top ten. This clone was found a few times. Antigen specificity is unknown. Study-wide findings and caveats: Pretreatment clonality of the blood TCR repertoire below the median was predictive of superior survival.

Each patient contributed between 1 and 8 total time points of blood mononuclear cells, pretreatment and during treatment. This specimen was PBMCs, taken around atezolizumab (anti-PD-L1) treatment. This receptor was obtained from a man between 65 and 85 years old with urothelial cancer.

This CDR3 reads CASSKGLAGNYEQYF. CDR3 bases: TGTGCCAGCAGTAAAGGACTAGCGGGGAACTACGAGCAGTACTTC. J is TRBJ2-7 and V is TRBV6-5; TRBD2 matches 12 bases. Germline loops: CDR1 MNHEY, CDR2 SVGAGI. The V segment lost 5 bases and the J segment 3 bases; nucleotides outside the gene matches: 5. The CDR3 is made up of 15 amino acids.